These 29 T cell receptor beta chains came from one sample sequenced in a study of T cell responses to AZD1222 COVID-19 vaccine (dated by TCRdb to 2020 to 2023). Receptors were amplified or captured by the immunoSEQ multiplex PCR assay. The table was pulled from immuneACCESS by TCRdb, which kept in-frame rearrangements only. Such tables lose some clones; where checked, under half of the loss comes from unresolved V genes, and the rest has no known cause. This sample is represented by 150,000 to 200,000 clones; about 87% of them were singletons. The top ten hold more than 3.5% of the sample. This sample's time point label indicates: about 28 days (+/-7) after the second vaccine dose. The sample's treatment or condition, from its label and the paper: meningococcal conjugate vaccine given as trial control. Sequenced material: peripheral blood, taken 28 days after the second dose of the MenACWY control vaccine. The source of these receptors is an adult who received the MenACWY meningococcal vaccine as a control.

This clone came up once. The V gene is TRBV4-2, the J gene TRBJ1-3; D gene uncertain. Germline V gene lookup returns CDR1 LGHNA and CDR2 YNFKEQ. The CDR3 loop spans 17 amino acids. The germline V and J ends were trimmed by 0 bases and 7 bases, with 19 bases remaining between them. CDR3: CASSQDRSSGIRNTIYF. Here the CDR3 DNA reads TGTGCCAGCAGCCAAGATCGATCGTCAGGCATAAGGAACACCATATATTTT.

V gene TRBV4-3 combines with J gene TRBJ2-6; no firm D call. Deletions cut 0 bases from V and 5 bases from J, with 17 bases between. This CDR3 region has 18 residues. Germline V gene data show CDR1 as LGHNA and CDR2 as YSLEER. The DNA of the CDR3 is TGCGCCAGCAGCCAAGATCGTCTTGGCCCCCGGCGGGCCAACGTCCTGACTTTC. This gives the protein CASSQDRLGPRRANVLTF.

The chain couples TRBV25-1 to TRBJ1-4; D ambiguous. Per germline, CDR1 MGHDK and CDR2 SYGVNS. There are 14 residues in the CDR3. Trimming took off 4 bases at V and 0 bases at J, with 6 bases between the two ends. CDR3 amino acids: CASSGLATNEKLFF. CDR3 sequence (DNA): TGTGCCAGCAGTGGATTAGCAACTAATGAAAAACTGTTTTTT.

The genes are TRBV2 and TRBJ2-7; D possibly uses TRBD1 or TRBD2 (6 bases each). Germline values: CDR1 SNHLY, CDR2 FYNNEI. V lost 8 bases to trimming and J lost 2 bases, with 16 bases between them. This CDR3 has 14 amino acids. In DNA, the CDR3 is TGTGCCAGCGGACTACAGGGCCCTCCCTACGAGCAGTACTTC. Amino acids: CASGLQGPPYEQYF.

V is TRBV11-2 and J is TRBJ2-6, with D uncertain. CDR3 size: 16 residues. V dropped 3 bases and J dropped 2 bases, with 11 bases sitting between them. Germline CDR1 reads SGHAT; CDR2 reads FQNNGV. CDR3: CASSLHGRPGANVLTF. The CDR3 coding sequence is TGTGCCAGCAGCTTGCACGGGCGACCTGGGGCCAACGTCCTGACTTTC.

This chain links TRBV7-9 with TRBJ1-4, with 7 bases aligning to TRBD1. Germline V lookup: CDR1 SEHNR, CDR2 FQNEAQ (reference sequence). The CDR3 has 14 residues. After removal of 8 bases from V and 0 bases from J, the junction contained 3 bases not matched to a gene. DNA of the CDR3: TGTGCCAGCGGGGACAGATCAACTAATGAAAAACTGTTTTTT. Translated: CASGDRSTNEKLFF.

V usage is TRBV9 and J usage is TRBJ2-1; the match to TRBD2 covers 10 bases. CDR3 length equals 16 residues. V was pared by 0 bases and J by 7 bases, with 7 bases of the junction left unmatched. Germline CDR1 and CDR2: SGDLS and YYNGEE. The CDR3 sequence: CASSVDLAGVSNEQFF. CDR3 DNA sequence: TGTGCCAGCAGCGTAGATCTAGCGGGAGTATCTAATGAGCAGTTCTTC.

The V and J genes are TRBV28 and TRBJ2-7, with 7 positions matching TRBD1. The length of the CDR3 is 14 residues. The V gene's germline CDR1 is MDHEN and CDR2 SYDVKM. The trim removed 2 bases at V and 4 bases at J, leaving 5 bases unmatched. The CDR3 nucleotides read TGTGCCAGCAGTTTAAGACAGGGAGAGTACGAGCAGTACTTC. Amino acids: CASSLRQGEYEQYF.

This clone came up once. This sequence joins TRBV29-1 and TRBJ1-4, with a possible D match to TRBD1 (5 bases). Between the trimmed V and J ends, which lost 1 base and 8 bases, there was a span of 8 bases. Germline V gene lookup returns CDR1 SQVTM and CDR2 ANQGSEA. CDR3 size: 12 residues. The CDR3 is CSVEGRGEKLFF. CDR3 nucleotides: TGCAGCGTTGAAGGGCGGGGCGAAAAACTGTTTTTT.

The chain has TRBV18 and TRBJ1-3; D unresolved. From germline, CDR1 is KGHSH and CDR2 LQKENI. The CDR3 sequence is 15 residues long. V lost 1 base to trimming and J lost 0 bases, with 7 bases between them. Here the CDR3 reads CASSPQEHSGNTIYF. The CDR3 bases are TGTGCCAGCTCACCACAGGAACACTCTGGAAACACCATATATTTT.

The gene calls are TRBV9 and TRBJ1-6; D is undetermined. The CDR3 loop spans 16 amino acids. V lost 3 bases, J lost 8 bases, and 18 bases lay in between. CDR1 is SGDLS, CDR2 YYNGEE, per germline. The DNA of the CDR3 is TGTGCCAGCAGCGGGGCACAGTATGTTACCGATTCACCCCTCCACTTT. Translating it yields CASSGAQYVTDSPLHF.

CDR3 loop: CASFGLAGGFVEADTQYF. CDR3 nucleotide sequence: TGTGCCAGCTTCGGACTAGCGGGAGGTTTTGTGGAAGCAGATACGCAGTATTTT. This rearrangement joins TRBV27 to TRBJ2-3; 14 positions match TRBD2. The CDR3 runs to 18 residues. V lost 8 bases to trimming and J lost 4 bases; unmatched junction nucleotides: 14. The germline gives CDR1 MNHEY, CDR2 SMNVEV (reference sequence).

This clone has only one observation. V is TRBV30 and J is TRBJ2-5; D ambiguous. With 0 bases removed from V and 7 bases from J, the gap between germline ends came to 15 bases. Per the germline V gene, CDR1 is GTSNPN and CDR2 is SVGIG (reference sequence). The CDR3 covers 14 residues. CDR3 region: CAWSVGSYSGTQYF. CDR3 sequence (DNA): TGTGCCTGGAGTGTCGGGTCCTACAGTGGGACCCAGTACTTC.

This clone was observed a single time. The chain has TRBV5-4 and TRBJ2-7; D is ambiguous. There are 12 residues in the CDR3. In germline, CDR1 is SGHNT, CDR2 YYREEE (reference sequence). Trimming pared 3 bases from V and 7 bases from J, leaving 11 bases between. The CDR3 is CASSSLYGEQYF. CDR3 DNA sequence: TGTGCCAGCAGCTCCTTATATGGTGAGCAGTACTTC. Looking up the rest from reference TRBV5-4 and TRBJ2-7 gives the full variable domain: ETGVTQSPTHLIKTRGQQVTLRCSSQSGHNTVSWYQQALGQGPQFIFQYYREEENGRGNFPPRFSGLQFPNYSSELNVNALELDDSALYLCASSSLYGEQYFGPGTRLTVT.

The CDR3: CASSVGYGSYEQYF. For the CDR3, the DNA is TGTGCCAGCAGCGTAGGGTACGGCTCCTACGAGCAGTACTTC. V usage is TRBV9 and J usage is TRBJ2-7; D unclear. This CDR3 contains 14 residues. V was shortened by 0 bases and J by 0 bases, with 7 bases between the two germline ends. From germline, CDR1 is SGDLS and CDR2 YYNGEE.

CDR3 DNA sequence: TGTGCCAGCAGTGACTCGGGAGGTAACTCCTACGAGCAGTACTTC. Encoded protein: CASSDSGGNSYEQYF. The chain combines TRBV28 with TRBJ2-7; 7 positions match TRBD2. Losses at the gene ends were 5 bases for V and 0 bases for J; bases not matched to a gene: 7. Germline CDR1 reads MDHEN; CDR2 reads SYDVKM. This CDR3 is 15 amino acids long.

The rearrangement links TRBV2 to TRBJ2-1; the D is unclear. The CDR3 runs 12 residues. Germline V CDR1 and CDR2: SNHLY, FYNNEI. Deletions cut 5 bases from V and 6 bases from J, with 8 bases between. CDR3 sequence reads: CASSPPANEQFF. In DNA, the CDR3 is TGTGCCAGCAGTCCCCCGGCCAATGAGCAGTTCTTC.

Only one count was recorded for this clone. This rearrangement joins TRBV28 to TRBJ1-5; no firm D call. The CDR3 runs 17 residues. CDR1 is MDHEN and CDR2 is SYDVKM in the germline V gene. Trimming removed 5 bases from V and 2 bases from J, with 19 bases in between. Written as DNA, the CDR3 is TGTGCCAGCAGTCCGACCGCGGACGGGTGGGGCAATCAGCCCCAGCATTTT. Protein product: CASSPTADGWGNQPQHF.

The V call is TRBV18, the J call TRBJ1-2; no reliable D call. The germline gives CDR1 KGHSH, CDR2 LQKENI. Trimming left V 4 bases short and J 6 bases short, with 18 bases between. The CDR3 consists of 15 residues. CDR3 sequence reads: CASSLLELWADGYTF. The CDR3 coding sequence is TGTGCCAGCTCACTGCTGGAGTTATGGGCGGATGGCTACACCTTC.

The chain is built from TRBV19 and TRBJ2-3, with 10 bases identical to TRBD2. V was clipped by 5 bases and J by 6 bases; unmatched bases: 8. The germline V gene has CDR1 LNHDA and CDR2 SQIVND (reference sequence). CDR3 length: 15 residues. CDR3 protein: CASSGTSAHRDTQYF. CDR3 nucleotide sequence: TGTGCCAGTAGTGGGACTAGCGCCCACCGGGATACGCAGTATTTT.

The chain has TRBV2 and TRBJ2-3; 7 nucleotides match TRBD2. J was trimmed by 4 bases and V by 6 bases; bases with no gene match: 10. The germline V gene has CDR1 SNHLY and CDR2 FYNNEI. The CDR3 has 15 amino acids. The CDR3 here is CASRWYGGSPDTQYF. In DNA, the CDR3 is TGTGCCAGCAGGTGGTATGGCGGGAGCCCAGATACGCAGTATTTT. Together with reference TRBV2 and TRBJ2-3, the CDR3 gives the full variable domain: EPEVTQTPSHQVTQMGQEVILRCVPISNHLYFYWYRQILGQKVEFLVSFYNNEISEKSEIFDDQFSVERPDGSNFTLKIRSTKLEDSAMYFCASRWYGGSPDTQYFGPGTRLTVL.

The V gene is TRBV27, the J gene TRBJ1-3; 7 bases are shared with TRBD1. Germline V gene lookup returns CDR1 MNHEY and CDR2 SMNVEV (reference sequence). V shed 6 bases and J 2 bases; nucleotides not matched to a gene: 7. The CDR3 is made up of 15 amino acids. This chain's CDR3 is CASSPNDRAGNTIYF. CDR3 in DNA: TGTGCCAGCAGCCCTAATGACAGGGCTGGAAACACCATATATTTT.

The rearrangement links TRBV19 to TRBJ2-7, with 10 bases aligning to TRBD1. J gave up 5 bases and V 6 bases, and 7 bases lay outside the gene matches. The V gene's germline CDR1 is LNHDA and CDR2 SQIVND (reference sequence). CDR3 length: 14 amino acids. The CDR3 DNA is TGTGCCAGTAGCTCCGGGACAGGGGAGAACGAGCAGTACTTC. Protein product: CASSSGTGENEQYF.

In DNA form, the CDR3 reads TGTGCCAGCAGCCCAGCTGGCCATGGCTACACCTTC. It specifies CASSPAGHGYTF. The V and J genes are TRBV3-1 (or the pseudogene TRBV3-2) and TRBJ1-2; D not certain. The CDR3 is 12 amino acids. Germline values: CDR1 LGHDT, CDR2 YNNKEL (reference sequence). The V end lost 4 bases, the J end lost 6 bases, and 9 bases lay between the germline ends.

This chain joins TRBV5-4 and TRBJ1-5; unclear D gene. The CDR3 spans 16 residues. CDR1 is SGHNT, CDR2 YYREEE, per germline (reference sequence). Trimming pared 0 bases from V and 4 bases from J, leaving 14 bases between. CDR3 loop: CASSLGPAPLNQPQHF. CDR3 sequence (DNA): TGTGCCAGCAGCTTGGGCCCAGCCCCGTTAAATCAGCCCCAGCATTTT.

This clone appeared a few times. The V gene is TRBV7-3, the J gene TRBJ2-6; TRBD1 agrees at 7 bases. CDR1 is SGHTA, CDR2 FQGTGA, per germline. This CDR3 is built from 17 residues. V was clipped by 4 bases and J by 0 bases; unmatched bases: 6. The DNA for the CDR3 is TGTGCCAGCAGCTGGGGACAGACAACCTCTGGGGCCAACGTCCTGACTTTC. Encoded protein: CASSWGQTTSGANVLTF. Variable domain in full (rest from reference TRBV7-3 and TRBJ2-6): GAGVSQTPSNKVTEKGKYVELRCDPISGHTALYWYRQSLGQGPEFLIYFQGTGAADDSGLPNDRFFAVRPEGSVSTLKIQRTERGDSAVYLCASSWGQTTSGANVLTFGAGSRLTVL.

This chain connects TRBV4-3 to TRBJ2-7; D possibly corresponds to TRBD2 (5 bases). Germline CDR1 reads LGHNA; CDR2 reads YSLEER. This CDR3 region has 11 residues. V was shortened by 3 bases and J by 7 bases, with 7 bases between the two germline ends. In nucleotides, the CDR3 is TGCGCCAGCAGCCATGCGGGTGAGCAGTACTTC. It yields the protein CASSHAGEQYF.

The chain uses TRBV6-5 and TRBJ2-5; no firm D call. CDR3 length: 13 residues. From germline, CDR1 is MNHEY and CDR2 SVGAGI. Deletions cut 7 bases from V and 2 bases from J, with 11 bases between. CDR3 bases: TGTGCCAGCAAGGGAACCTTACAAGAGACCCAGTACTTC. Protein sequence: CASKGTLQETQYF.

The CDR3 DNA is TGTGCCAGCAGCTTGGGGTGGGGTCCCTACGAGCAGTACTTC. Translation gives CASSLGWGPYEQYF. This rearrangement joins TRBV5-4 to TRBJ2-7, with D unclear. Trimming removed 0 bases at V and 2 bases at J, with 9 bases between. The CDR3 contains 14 residues. The germline V gene has CDR1 SGHNT and CDR2 YYREEE (reference sequence).